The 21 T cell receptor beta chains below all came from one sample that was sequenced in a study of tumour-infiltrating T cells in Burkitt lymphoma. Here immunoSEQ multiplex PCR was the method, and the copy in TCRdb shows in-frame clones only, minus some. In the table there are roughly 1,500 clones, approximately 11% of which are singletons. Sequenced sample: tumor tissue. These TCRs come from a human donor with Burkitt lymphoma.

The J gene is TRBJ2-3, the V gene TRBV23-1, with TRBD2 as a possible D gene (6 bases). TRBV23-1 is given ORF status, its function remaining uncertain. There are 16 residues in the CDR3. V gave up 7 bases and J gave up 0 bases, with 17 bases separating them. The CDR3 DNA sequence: TGCGCCAGCATCCCAAGTGGGGGGTCGAGCACAGATACGCAGTATTTT. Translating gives CASIPSGGSSTDTQYF.

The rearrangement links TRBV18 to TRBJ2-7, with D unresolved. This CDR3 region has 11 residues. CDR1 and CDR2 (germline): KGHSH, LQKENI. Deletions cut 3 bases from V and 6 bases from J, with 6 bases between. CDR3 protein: CASSPFTEQYF. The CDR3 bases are TGTGCCAGCTCACCTTTTACCGAGCAGTACTTC. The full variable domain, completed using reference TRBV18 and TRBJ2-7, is NAGVMQNPRHLVRRRGQEARLRCSPMKGHSHVYWYRQLPEEGLKFMVYLQKENIIDESGMPKERFSAEFPKEGPSILRIQQVVRGDSAAYFCASSPFTEQYFGPGTRLTVT.

CDR3 loop: CASSKGGTTQYF. The CDR3 nucleotides read TGTGCCAGCAGCAAGGGTGGGACAACGCAGTATTTT. The chain employs TRBV5-4 and TRBJ2-3, with a possible D match to TRBD1 (6 bases). The V gene lost 4 bases and the J gene lost 9 bases, with 12 bases spanning the gap. Germline CDR1 SGHNT, CDR2 YYREEE (reference sequence). This CDR3 is built from 12 residues.

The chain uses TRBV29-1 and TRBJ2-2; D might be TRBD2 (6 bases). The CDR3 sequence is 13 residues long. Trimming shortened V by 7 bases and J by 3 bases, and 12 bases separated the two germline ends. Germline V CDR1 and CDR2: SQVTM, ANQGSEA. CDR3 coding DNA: TGCAGCGCTAGGACGGGAGACACCGGGGAGCTGTTTTTT. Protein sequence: CSARTGDTGELFF.

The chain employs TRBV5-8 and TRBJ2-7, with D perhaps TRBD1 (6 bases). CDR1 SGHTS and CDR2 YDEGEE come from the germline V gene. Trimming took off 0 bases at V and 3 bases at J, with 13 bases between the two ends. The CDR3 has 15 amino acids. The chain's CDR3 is CASSLVAGVGYEQYF. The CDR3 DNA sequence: TGTGCCAGCAGCTTGGTGGCAGGGGTGGGCTACGAGCAGTACTTC.

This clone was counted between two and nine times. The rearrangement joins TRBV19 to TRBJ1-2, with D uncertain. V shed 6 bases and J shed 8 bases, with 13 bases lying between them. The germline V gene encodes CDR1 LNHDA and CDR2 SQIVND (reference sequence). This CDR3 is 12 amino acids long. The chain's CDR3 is CASSTSVAGYTF. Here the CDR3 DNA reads TGTGCCAGTAGCACTTCCGTCGCGGGCTACACCTTC.

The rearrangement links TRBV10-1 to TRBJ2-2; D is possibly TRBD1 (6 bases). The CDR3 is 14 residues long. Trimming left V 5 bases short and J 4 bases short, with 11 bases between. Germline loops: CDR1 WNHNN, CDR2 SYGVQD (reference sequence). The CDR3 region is CASSKGQLTGELFF. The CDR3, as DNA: TGCGCCAGCAGTAAAGGACAGCTCACCGGGGAGCTGTTTTTT.

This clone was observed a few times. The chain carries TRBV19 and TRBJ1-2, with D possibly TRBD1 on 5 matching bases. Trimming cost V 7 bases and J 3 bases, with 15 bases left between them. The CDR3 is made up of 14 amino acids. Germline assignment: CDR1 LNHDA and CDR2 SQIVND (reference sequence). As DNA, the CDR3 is TGTGCCAGTACCGCCGCGATGGGGGACTATGGCTACACCTTC. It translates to CASTAAMGDYGYTF.

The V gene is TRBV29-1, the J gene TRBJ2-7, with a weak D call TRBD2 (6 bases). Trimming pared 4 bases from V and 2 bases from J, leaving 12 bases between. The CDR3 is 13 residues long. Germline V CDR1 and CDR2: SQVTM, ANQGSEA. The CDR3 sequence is CSVVGTSAYEQYF. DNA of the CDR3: TGCAGCGTTGTGGGGACTTCCGCCTACGAGCAGTACTTC.

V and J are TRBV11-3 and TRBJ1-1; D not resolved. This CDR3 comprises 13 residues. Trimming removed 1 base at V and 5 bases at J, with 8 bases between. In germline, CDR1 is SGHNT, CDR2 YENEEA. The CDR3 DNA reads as TGTGCCAGCAGCTTAGCGCCGGGGACTGAAGCTTTCTTT. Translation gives CASSLAPGTEAFF.

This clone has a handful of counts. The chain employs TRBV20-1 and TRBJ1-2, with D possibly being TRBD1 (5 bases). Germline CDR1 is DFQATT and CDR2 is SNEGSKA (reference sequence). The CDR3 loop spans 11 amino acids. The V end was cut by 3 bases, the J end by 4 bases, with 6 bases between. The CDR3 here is CSASDSYGYTF. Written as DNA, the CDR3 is TGCAGTGCTAGTGACAGCTATGGCTACACCTTC.

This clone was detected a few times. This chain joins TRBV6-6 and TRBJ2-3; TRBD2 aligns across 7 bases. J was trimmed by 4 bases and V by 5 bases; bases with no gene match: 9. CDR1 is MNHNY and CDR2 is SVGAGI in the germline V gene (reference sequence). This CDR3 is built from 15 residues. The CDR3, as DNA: TGTGCCAGCAGTACCCCCGGTACTAGCGCAGATACGCAGTATTTT. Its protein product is CASSTPGTSADTQYF.

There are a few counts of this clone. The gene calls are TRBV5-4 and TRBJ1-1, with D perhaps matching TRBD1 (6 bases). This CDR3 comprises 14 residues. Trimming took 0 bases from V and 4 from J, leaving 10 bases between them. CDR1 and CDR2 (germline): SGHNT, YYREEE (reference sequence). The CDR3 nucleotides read TGTGCCAGCAGCTTGGACAGGGATGGCACTGAAGCTTTCTTT. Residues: CASSLDRDGTEAFF. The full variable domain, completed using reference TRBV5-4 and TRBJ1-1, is ETGVTQSPTHLIKTRGQQVTLRCSSQSGHNTVSWYQQALGQGPQFIFQYYREEENGRGNFPPRFSGLQFPNYSSELNVNALELDDSALYLCASSLDRDGTEAFFGQGTRLTVV.

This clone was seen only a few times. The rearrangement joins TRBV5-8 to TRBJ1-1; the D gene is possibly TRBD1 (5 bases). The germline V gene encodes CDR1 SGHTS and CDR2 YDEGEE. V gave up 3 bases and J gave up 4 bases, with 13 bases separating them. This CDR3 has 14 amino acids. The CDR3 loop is CASSSQGRVTEAFF. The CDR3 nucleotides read TGTGCCAGCAGCTCCCAGGGTAGGGTCACTGAAGCTTTCTTT.

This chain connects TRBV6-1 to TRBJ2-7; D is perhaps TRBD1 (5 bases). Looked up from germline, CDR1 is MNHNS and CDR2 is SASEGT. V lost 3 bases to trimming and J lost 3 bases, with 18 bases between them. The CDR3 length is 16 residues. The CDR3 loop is CASSEARQTLLYEQYF. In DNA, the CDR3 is TGTGCCAGCAGTGAGGCCCGACAGACACTTCTCTACGAGCAGTACTTC.

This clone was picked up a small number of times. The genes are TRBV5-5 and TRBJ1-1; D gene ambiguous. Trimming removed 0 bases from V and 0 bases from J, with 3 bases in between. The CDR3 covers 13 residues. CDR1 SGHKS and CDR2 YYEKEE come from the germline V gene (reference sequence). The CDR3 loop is CASSLGMNTEAFF. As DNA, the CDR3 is TGTGCCAGCAGCTTGGGTATGAACACTGAAGCTTTCTTT.

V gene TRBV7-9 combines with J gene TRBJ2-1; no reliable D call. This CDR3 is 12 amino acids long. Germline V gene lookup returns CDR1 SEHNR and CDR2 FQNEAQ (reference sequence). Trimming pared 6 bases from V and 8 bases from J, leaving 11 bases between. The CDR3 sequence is CASRTSLHEQFF. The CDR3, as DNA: TGTGCCAGCAGGACGAGCCTCCATGAGCAGTTCTTC.

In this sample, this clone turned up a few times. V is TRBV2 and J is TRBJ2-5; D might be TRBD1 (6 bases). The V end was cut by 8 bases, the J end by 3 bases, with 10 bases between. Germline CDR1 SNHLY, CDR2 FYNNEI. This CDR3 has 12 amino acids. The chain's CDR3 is CASGQWEETQYF. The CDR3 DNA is TGTGCCAGCGGACAGTGGGAAGAGACCCAGTACTTC.

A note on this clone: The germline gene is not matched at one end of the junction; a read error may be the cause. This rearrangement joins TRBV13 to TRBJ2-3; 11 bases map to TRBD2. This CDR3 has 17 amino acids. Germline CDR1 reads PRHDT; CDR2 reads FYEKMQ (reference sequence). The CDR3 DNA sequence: TGTACCAGCAGCTTCGTAGCGGGGGGGACGTACACAGATACGCAGTATTTT. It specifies CTSSFVAGGTYTDTQYF.

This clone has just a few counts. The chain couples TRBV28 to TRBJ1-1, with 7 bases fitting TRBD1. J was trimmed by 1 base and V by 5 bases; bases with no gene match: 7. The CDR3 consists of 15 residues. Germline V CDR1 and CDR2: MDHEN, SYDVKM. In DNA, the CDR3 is TGTGCCAGCAGTCTGCACAGGGGTGGGAACACTGAAGCTTTCTTT. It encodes CASSLHRGGNTEAFF.

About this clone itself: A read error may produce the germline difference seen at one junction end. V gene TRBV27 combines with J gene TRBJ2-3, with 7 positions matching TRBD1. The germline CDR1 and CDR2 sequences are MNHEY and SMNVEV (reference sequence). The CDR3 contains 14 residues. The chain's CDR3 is CASSFKGADDTQYF. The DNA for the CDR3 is TGTGCCAGCAGTTTCAAGGGGGCTGATGATACACAGTATTTT.